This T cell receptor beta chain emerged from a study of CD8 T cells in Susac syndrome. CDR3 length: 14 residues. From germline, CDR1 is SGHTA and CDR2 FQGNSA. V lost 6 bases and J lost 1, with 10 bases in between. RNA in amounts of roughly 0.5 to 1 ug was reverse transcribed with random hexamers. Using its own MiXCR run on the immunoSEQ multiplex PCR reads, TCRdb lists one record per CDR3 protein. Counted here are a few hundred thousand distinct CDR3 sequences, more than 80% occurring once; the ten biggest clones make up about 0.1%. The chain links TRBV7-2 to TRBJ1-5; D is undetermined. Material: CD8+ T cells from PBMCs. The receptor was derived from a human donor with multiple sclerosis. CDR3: CASRPVGSNQPQHF. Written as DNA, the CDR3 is TGTGCCAGCAGACCCGTAGGAAGCAATCAGCCCCAGCATTTT. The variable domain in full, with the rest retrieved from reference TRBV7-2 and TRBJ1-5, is GAGVSQSPSNKVTEKGKDVELRCDPISGHTALYWYRQSLGQGLEFLIYFQGNSAPDKSGLPSDRFSAERTGGSVSTLTIQRTQQEDSAVYLCASRPVGSNQPQHFGDGTRLSIL.